The 29 T cell receptor beta chains given below trace back to one sample, sequenced in a study of T cell changes during pregnancy in multiple sclerosis. Measured with immunoSEQ multiplex PCR; TCRdb has only the in-frame clones, and not every one. The sample has about 33,000 clones; about 91% are singletons. The specimen was CD4+ T cells from peripheral blood mononuclear cells, collected in the third trimester of pregnancy. The source is a female donor in good health, enrolled as a control in a pregnancy study.

The V and J genes are TRBV10-3 and TRBJ1-1; no definite D call. Germline V gene data show CDR1 as ENHRY and CDR2 as SYGVKD. The CDR3 runs to 16 residues. The V end was cut by 4 bases, the J end by 1 base, with 16 bases between. CDR3 in DNA: TGTGCCATCAGTGTTGCGTTAAGGACTACGAACACTGAAGCTTTCTTT. Its protein is CAISVALRTTNTEAFF.

The chain has TRBV11-2 and TRBJ2-7; the match to TRBD2 covers 10 bases. Looked up from germline, CDR1 is SGHAT and CDR2 is FQNNGV. This CDR3 is 17 amino acids long. V lost 4 bases and J lost 0; bases outside the gene matches: 9. As DNA, the CDR3 is TGTGCCAGCAGCTCTCTAGCGGGGGCTATCTCCTCCTACGAGCAGTACTTC. This sequence encodes CASSSLAGAISSYEQYF.

The chain recombines TRBV5-5 with TRBJ2-1, with D hard to call. Germline V gene sequence: CDR1 SGHKS, CDR2 YYEKEE (reference sequence). The CDR3 has 15 residues. V lost 3 bases and J 0 bases, leaving 10 bases between the germline ends. This chain's CDR3 is CASSSTPSSYNEQFF. The CDR3 coding sequence is TGTGCCAGCAGCTCGACACCGAGCTCCTACAATGAGCAGTTCTTC.

This clone was picked up one time. This chain links TRBV19 with TRBJ2-2, with a tentative D call TRBD1 (7 bases). V lost 4 bases and J lost 7, with 13 bases in between. There are 14 residues in the CDR3. Germline loops: CDR1 LNHDA, CDR2 SQIVND (reference sequence). The CDR3 DNA follows: TGTGCCAGTAGTAGGCAGGGGGGCAGCGGGGAGCTGTTTTTT. Encoded protein: CASSRQGGSGELFF.

The rearrangement joins TRBV7-3 to TRBJ2-2, with D unclear. This CDR3 is 12 amino acids long. The germline V and J ends were trimmed by 6 bases and 5 bases, with 7 bases remaining between them. Germline-derived CDR1 and CDR2 are SGHTA and FQGTGA. In DNA form, the CDR3 reads TGTGCCAGCAGTCCCCAGACCGGGGAGCTGTTTTTT. The encoded protein is CASSPQTGELFF.

This clone occurred once. The genes are TRBV6-5 and TRBJ1-5; 10 bases agree with TRBD1. The CDR3 extends over 15 amino acids. Trimming took 3 bases from V and 4 from J; bases not matched to a gene: 3. Germline CDR1 reads MNHEY; CDR2 reads SVGAGI. The CDR3 loop reads CASSYGQGENQPQHF. CDR3 sequence (DNA): TGTGCCAGCAGTTATGGACAGGGGGAAAATCAGCCCCAGCATTTT.

This chain connects TRBV6-1 to TRBJ2-1; 8 nucleotides match TRBD2. This CDR3 spans 14 amino acids. CDR1 is MNHNS, CDR2 SASEGT, per germline. The ends lost 3 bases at V and 5 bases at J; junction bases unmatched: 3. This CDR3 reads CASSDRGGHNEQFF. The CDR3 DNA is TGTGCCAGCAGTGACCGGGGGGGCCACAATGAGCAGTTCTTC.

Only one count was recorded for this clone. The chain joins TRBV28 to TRBJ2-7; TRBD2 is a possible D gene (6 bases). Germline loops: CDR1 MDHEN, CDR2 SYDVKM. The V end was cut by 6 bases, the J end by 2 bases, with 11 bases between. The CDR3 runs 13 residues. The CDR3 nucleotides are TGTGCCAGCAGCCGGGGGAATCCCTACGAGCAGTACTTC. Amino acids: CASSRGNPYEQYF.

This chain uses TRBV5-1 with TRBJ2-6; D perhaps matches TRBD1 (6 bases). Germline-derived CDR1 and CDR2 are SGHRS and YFSETQ. The V and J ends lost 4 bases and 0 bases respectively, with 17 bases between them. The CDR3 loop spans 18 amino acids. CDR3 DNA: TGCGCCAGCAGCGGACCCGGGACACCCTACTCTGGGGCCAACGTCCTGACTTTC. This gives the protein CASSGPGTPYSGANVLTF.

The chain employs TRBV27 and TRBJ1-2; TRBD1 might be the D (5 bases). Germline V gives CDR1 MNHEY, CDR2 SMNVEV (reference sequence). The CDR3 extends over 14 amino acids. V shed 4 bases and J shed 1 base, with 10 bases lying between them. The CDR3 spells CASSSRGFNYGYTF. The CDR3 region has the DNA TGTGCCAGCAGTTCAAGGGGCTTTAACTATGGCTACACCTTC.

This chain connects TRBV5-1 to TRBJ2-3, with 10 nucleotides matching TRBD2. The CDR3 sequence is 16 residues long. Germline-derived CDR1 and CDR2 are SGHRS and YFSETQ. V shed 3 bases, J shed 5 bases, and the junction held 9 bases outside the gene matches. In DNA, the CDR3 is TGCGCCAGCAGCTCCCCGAGCGGGGGGGGACGAGATACGCAGTATTTT. It specifies CASSSPSGGGRDTQYF.

The V gene is TRBV5-1, the J gene TRBJ2-3, with TRBD2 matching over 7 bases. V lost 2 bases and J lost 4; bases outside the gene matches: 10. The CDR3 extends over 16 amino acids. Germline loops: CDR1 SGHRS, CDR2 YFSETQ. The CDR3: CASSFLAGDLSDTQYF. Here the CDR3 DNA reads TGCGCCAGCAGCTTTTTGGCGGGGGACCTCTCAGATACGCAGTATTTT.

This chain connects TRBV7-3 to TRBJ1-1, with D possibly matching TRBD1 (6 bases). The CDR3 is 13 amino acids. Trimming removed 0 bases from V and 8 bases from J, with 10 bases in between. CDR1 SGHTA and CDR2 FQGTGA come from the germline V gene. The CDR3 DNA reads TGTGCCAGCAGCTTAACGGGGGCAGGGGAAGCTTTCTTT. It translates to CASSLTGAGEAFF.

The V gene is TRBV11-2, the J gene TRBJ1-2, with D perhaps matching TRBD1 (6 bases). The CDR3 consists of 15 residues. Between the trimmed V and J ends, which lost 3 bases and 4 bases, there was a span of 15 bases. CDR1 and CDR2 from the germline V gene are SGHAT and FQNNGV. CDR3 bases: TGTGCCAGCAGCTTCACACAGGGTACCTCCTATGGCTACACCTTC. Protein product: CASSFTQGTSYGYTF.

The chain carries TRBV29-1 and TRBJ2-3; TRBD1 is a possible D gene (6 bases). Germline V lookup: CDR1 SQVTM, CDR2 ANQGSEA. The CDR3 runs to 13 residues. Between the trimmed V and J ends, which lost 3 bases and 6 bases, there was a span of 13 bases. As DNA, the CDR3 is TGCAGCGTTGAGGGGACAATTGATGATACGCAGTATTTT. It encodes CSVEGTIDDTQYF.

The genes are TRBV19 and TRBJ1-3; D is ambiguous. Trimming pared 6 bases from V and 4 bases from J, leaving 13 bases between. This CDR3 has 14 residues. Germline CDR1 reads LNHDA; CDR2 reads SQIVND (reference sequence). CDR3 protein: CASRGSGGGNTIYF. The CDR3 DNA reads as TGTGCCAGTAGGGGTTCCGGCGGGGGAAACACCATATATTTT.

This clone was detected only a few times. V gene TRBV28 combines with J gene TRBJ1-3; 12 nucleotides agree with TRBD1. With 3 bases clipped from V and 3 bases from J, the junction kept 9 bases outside the gene matches. CDR1 and CDR2 (germline): MDHEN, SYDVKM. CDR3 length: 18 amino acids. CDR3 amino acids: CASSFYSGTGGYGNTIYF. The CDR3 DNA sequence: TGTGCCAGCAGTTTTTACTCCGGGACAGGGGGCTATGGAAACACCATATATTTT.

The gene calls are TRBV30 and TRBJ1-4, with TRBD1 matching over 11 bases. The CDR3 has 13 amino acids. From germline, CDR1 is GTSNPN and CDR2 SVGIG (reference sequence). The junction had 6 bases not matched to a gene; V was cut back by 7 bases and J by 8 bases. CDR3 DNA: TGTGCCTCCCCGGGACAGGGGGAAGAAAAACTGTTTTTT. This gives the protein CASPGQGEEKLFF. Filled out from reference TRBV30 and TRBJ1-4, the complete variable domain reads SQTIHQWPATLVQPVGSPLSLECTVEGTSNPNLYWYRQAAGRGLQLLFYSVGIGQISSEVPQNLSASRPQDRQFILSSKKLLLSDSGFYLCASPGQGEEKLFFGSGTQLSVL.

The chain links TRBV7-2 to TRBJ2-7; D unresolved. CDR3 length: 13 residues. V was pared by 2 bases and J by 3 bases, with 8 bases between. CDR1 is SGHTA and CDR2 is FQGNSA in the germline V gene. CDR3 protein: CASSLNRDYEQYF. The DNA for the CDR3 is TGTGCCAGCAGCTTAAACAGAGACTACGAGCAGTACTTC.

The chain recombines TRBV5-1 with TRBJ2-2; 7 bases fit TRBD2. This CDR3 comprises 15 residues. Looked up from germline, CDR1 is SGHRS and CDR2 is YFSETQ. Trimming took 4 bases from V and 1 from J; bases not matched to a gene: 4. The CDR3 bases are TGCGCCAGCAGCACCCAGCGGGGGAACACCGGGGAGCTGTTTTTT. Amino acids: CASSTQRGNTGELFF.

The V call is TRBV5-4, the J call TRBJ2-3; 11 bases align to TRBD2. With V trimmed by 0 bases and J by 4 bases, 4 bases remained unmatched. Germline CDR1 SGHNT, CDR2 YYREEE (reference sequence). This CDR3 region has 16 residues. The CDR3 here is CASSLEIAGGPDTQYF. DNA for the CDR3: TGTGCCAGCAGCTTGGAAATAGCGGGGGGGCCAGATACGCAGTATTTT.

V and J are TRBV5-4 and TRBJ1-2; 7 bases line up with TRBD1. Germline trimming cut 4 bases from V and 5 bases from J; bases unmatched to any gene: 11. This CDR3 has 15 amino acids. The germline V gene encodes CDR1 SGHNT and CDR2 YYREEE (reference sequence). CDR3 nucleotides: TGTGCCAGCAGCCCCCCCCGGGGACAGAGTTATGGCTACACCTTC. Encoded protein: CASSPPRGQSYGYTF.

J is TRBJ1-6 and V is TRBV9; TRBD1 agrees at 7 bases. Germline-derived CDR1 and CDR2 are SGDLS and YYNGEE. There are 15 residues in the CDR3. Trimming took 4 bases from V and 5 from J; bases not matched to a gene: 6. The CDR3 reads CASSIWDSNNSPLHF. The CDR3 nucleotides are TGTGCCAGCAGCATTTGGGACAGCAATAATTCACCCCTCCACTTT.

A few counts support this clone. The chain carries TRBV19 and TRBJ1-1; possibly TRBD1 for D (6 bases). CDR1 and CDR2 from the germline V gene are LNHDA and SQIVND (reference sequence). Between the trimmed V and J ends, which lost 10 bases and 1 base, there was a span of 10 bases. This CDR3 region has 12 residues. DNA for the CDR3: TGTGCCACAACGGACAGGAACACTGAAGCTTTCTTT. This sequence encodes CATTDRNTEAFF.

This chain connects TRBV29-1 to TRBJ2-5; TRBD1 agrees at 9 bases. The CDR3 extends over 14 amino acids. J lost 3 bases, V lost 6 bases, and 8 bases had no gene match. CDR1 is SQVTM and CDR2 is ANQGSEA in the germline V gene. CDR3 sequence: CSVGGTGREETQYF. CDR3 sequence (DNA): TGCAGCGTGGGCGGGACAGGGAGGGAAGAGACCCAGTACTTC.

This chain joins TRBV6-5 and TRBJ2-5, with 10 positions matching TRBD1. Germline assignment: CDR1 MNHEY and CDR2 SVGAGI. The J segment lost 4 bases and the V segment lost 6 bases, leaving 5 bases of the junction unmatched. The CDR3 contains 14 residues. This CDR3 reads CASSSRDRGETQYF. DNA for the CDR3: TGTGCCAGCAGCTCCCGGGACAGGGGAGAGACCCAGTACTTC.

The V call is TRBV7-2, the J call TRBJ1-2; no clear D. The CDR3 extends over 12 amino acids. V was trimmed by 1 base and J by 8 bases, leaving 8 bases between them. Germline V CDR1 and CDR2: SGHTA, FQGNSA. CDR3 sequence: CASSLESSGYTF. The CDR3 bases are TGTGCCAGCAGCTTAGAGTCTAGCGGCTACACCTTC.

V usage is TRBV5-1 and J usage is TRBJ2-7; the D is unclear. V was pared by 6 bases and J by 5 bases, with 21 bases between. Germline V gives CDR1 SGHRS, CDR2 YFSETQ. There are 15 residues in the CDR3. Here the CDR3 DNA reads TGCGCCAGCACCCCCGTAGCCGGAGATTCTAACGAGCAGTACTTC. This sequence encodes CASTPVAGDSNEQYF.

This clone came up a few times. The chain is built from TRBV27 and TRBJ2-7, with 9 bases identical to TRBD1. This CDR3 spans 16 amino acids. J gave up 9 bases and V 3 bases, and 15 bases lay outside the gene matches. Germline CDR1 reads MNHEY; CDR2 reads SMNVEV (reference sequence). CDR3 region: CASSFSGTGNYNGQYF. The CDR3 DNA reads TGTGCCAGCAGTTTTTCCGGGACAGGGAACTATAACGGGCAGTACTTC.